This TCR beta chain comes out of a study of regulatory and conventional T cells in RAG deficiency. The study, taken as a whole, reports: Other subsets showed 9 to 10-fold reductions, but Treg unique TCR beta sequences fell approximately 100-fold in these patients.

Blood CD4+ CD25-low CD127-high conventional T cells supplied the genomic DNA template. A word on this clone: The antigen is undetermined.

Profiled with immunoSEQ multiplex PCR; TCRdb holds only in-frame clones, not every one. This table has 8,000 to 10,000 clones, about 93% appearing once. The sequence was collected from a human donor with RAG deficiency presenting as severe combined immunodeficiency. The sequenced sample was CD4+ effector T cells sorted from blood.

CDR3 in DNA: TGCGCCAGCAGCCTCCCGACAGGGCTCTACGAGCAGTACTTC. Protein: CASSLPTGLYEQYF. The J gene is TRBJ2-7, the V gene TRBV5-1; 7 bases match TRBD1. V shed 4 bases, J shed 3 bases, and the junction held 7 bases outside the gene matches. CDR1 is SGHRS, CDR2 YFSETQ, per germline. This CDR3 is 14 amino acids long.